This note documents a single T cell receptor (beta chain) sequence. The table came from immunoSEQ multiplex PCR; TCRdb's copy has only in-frame clones and leaves some out. This sample has 90,000 to 120,000 clones, with 85% to 95% found just once. The data belong to a study of T cell changes during pregnancy in multiple sclerosis. The CDR3 spans 15 residues. Germline V lookup: CDR1 SGHDN, CDR2 FVKESK. The germline V and J ends were trimmed by 1 base and 4 bases, with 10 bases remaining between them. The source of this sequence is a female donor in good health, enrolled as a control in a pregnancy study. The chain combines TRBV14 with TRBJ2-2; D gene uncertain. Sample: peripheral blood, taken in the third trimester of pregnancy. The CDR3 sequence is CASSQVDGGTGELFF. The CDR3 DNA follows: TGTGCCAGCAGCCAAGTGGATGGCGGCACCGGGGAGCTGTTTTTT.